Following are 17 T cell receptor beta chains from one sample sequenced in a study of CD8+CD57+ T cells in acquired aplastic anemia. Genomic DNA, the template, was used for profiling of the TCR beta VDJ and CDR3. Using its own MiXCR run on the reads, TCRdb lists one record per CDR3 protein. In the table there are 200,000 to 250,000 distinct CDR3 sequences, around 49% of which are singletons. Individuals selected for sequencing had exhibited CD8+CD57+ cell expansion on flow cytometry. The sequenced sample was sorted CD4+, CD8+, or CD8+CD57+ T cells (not recorded which) from PBMCs. All receptors come from a human donor with aplastic anemia.

In this sample, this clonotype turned up once. V and J are TRBV7-2 and TRBJ2-5; maybe TRBD1 (7 bases). Trimming cost V 6 bases and J 5 bases, with 16 bases left between them. This CDR3 comprises 14 residues. Germline V gene lookup returns CDR1 SGHTA and CDR2 FQGNSA. The CDR3 here is CASSLGTAGETQYF. The CDR3 DNA sequence: TGTGCCAGCAGTCTCGGGACAGCGGGCGAGACCCAGTACTTC. The full variable domain, its missing parts supplied by reference TRBV7-2 and TRBJ2-5, is GAGVSQSPSNKVTEKGKDVELRCDPISGHTALYWYRQSLGQGLEFLIYFQGNSAPDKSGLPSDRFSAERTGGSVSTLTIQRTQQEDSAVYLCASSLGTAGETQYFGPGTRLLVL.

This chain joins TRBV2 and TRBJ1-2; 7 bases match TRBD1. Trimming at V came to 3 bases and at J to 6 bases, leaving 4 bases not matched to a gene. The CDR3 runs 13 residues. CDR1 and CDR2 (germline): SNHLY, FYNNEI. The CDR3 loop is CASSEETGHGYTF. The CDR3 coding sequence is TGTGCCAGCAGTGAGGAGACAGGGCATGGCTACACCTTC.

The chain links TRBV6-1 to TRBJ2-5; either TRBD1 or TRBD2 may fit D (5 bases each). From germline, CDR1 is MNHNS and CDR2 SASEGT. The length of the CDR3 is 15 residues. V shed 6 bases and J shed 2 bases, with 16 bases lying between them. The CDR3 region is CASSPGPTRQETQYF. DNA for the CDR3: TGTGCCAGCAGCCCGGGGCCCACCAGGCAAGAGACCCAGTACTTC.

Only a few counts were recorded for this clonotype. This chain connects TRBV6-5 to TRBJ2-5; D remains unclear. CDR1 and CDR2 from the germline V gene are MNHEY and SVGAGI. With 11 bases removed from V and 8 bases from J, the gap between germline ends came to 12 bases. CDR3 length equals 10 residues. CDR3 protein: CAVGARTQYF. As DNA, the CDR3 is TGTGCCGTGGGCGCCAGAACCCAGTACTTC.

This clonotype showed up many times. The gene calls are TRBV10-3 and TRBJ2-7; D may correspond to TRBD1 or TRBD2 (6 bases each). This CDR3 has 15 residues. The V gene's germline CDR1 is ENHRY and CDR2 SYGVKD. The ends were cut back, 0 bases at V and 6 bases at J, with 15 bases in the middle. CDR3 protein: CAISESRRDTSEQYF. The CDR3 coding sequence is TGTGCCATCAGTGAGTCTAGGAGGGACACCAGCGAGCAGTACTTC.

CDR3 coding DNA: TGTGCCACCAGTCCTAGCGGGGGAGGGAATACGCAGTATTTT. This encodes CATSPSGGGNTQYF. The genes are TRBV24-1 and TRBJ2-3; 10 bases are shared with TRBD2. The junction had 6 bases not matched to a gene; V was cut back by 6 bases and J by 7 bases. This CDR3 has 14 residues. Germline-derived CDR1 and CDR2 are KGHDR and SFDVKD.

This clonotype was counted at least ten times. This rearrangement joins TRBV27 to TRBJ2-3, with a weak D call TRBD1 (5 bases). The CDR3 has 18 amino acids. With 8 bases removed from V and 4 bases from J, the gap between germline ends came to 28 bases. The germline V gene encodes CDR1 MNHEY and CDR2 SMNVEV (reference sequence). The CDR3 sequence: CASAPWGGPAGLADTQYF. CDR3 in DNA: TGTGCCAGCGCCCCTTGGGGCGGACCGGCAGGGCTGGCAGATACGCAGTATTTT.

This clonotype was picked up many times. The V call is TRBV20-1, the J call TRBJ1-5, with unresolved D. The CDR3 has 12 residues. Germline-derived CDR1 and CDR2 are DFQATT and SNEGSKA (reference sequence). Trimming removed 3 bases at V and 7 bases at J, with 10 bases between. In nucleotides, the CDR3 is TGCAGTGCTAGTCATAATATGCAGCCCCAGCATTTT. This encodes CSASHNMQPQHF.

As regards this clonotype: The junction differs from germline at one of its ends, possibly a read error. The rearrangement joins TRBV7-9 to TRBJ1-2; no definite D call. CDR1 is SEHNR, CDR2 FQNEAQ, per germline (reference sequence). This CDR3 spans 13 amino acids. The CDR3 region has the DNA TGTGCCCGCAGCGTAGCTTCTGGCTATGGCTACACCTTC. Encoded protein: CARSVASGYGYTF.

This clonotype has at least ten counts. The chain joins TRBV15 to TRBJ2-3; possibly TRBD1 for D (5 bases). Germline V gives CDR1 LNHNV, CDR2 YYDKDF (reference sequence). The CDR3 runs 15 residues. The ends were cut back, 0 bases at V and 2 bases at J, with 9 bases in the middle. CDR3 amino acids: CATSRDDSITDTQYF. The CDR3 DNA is TGTGCCACCAGCAGAGATGACAGTATCACAGATACGCAGTATTTT.

The J gene is TRBJ2-3, the V gene TRBV2, with a weak D call TRBD2 (7 bases). CDR1 SNHLY and CDR2 FYNNEI come from the germline V gene. The CDR3 spans 12 residues. Trimming left V 8 bases short and J 9 bases short, with 15 bases between. The CDR3, as DNA: TGTGCCAGCCGGCTGGGGGGGGGCACGCAGTATTTT. Encoded protein: CASRLGGGTQYF.

This clonotype was seen many times. This chain joins TRBV20-1 and TRBJ1-6, with D unclear. Trimming shortened V by 0 bases and J by 7 bases, and 7 bases separated the two germline ends. The CDR3 contains 13 residues. Germline lookup yields CDR1 DFQATT and CDR2 SNEGSKA (reference sequence). CDR3 nucleotides: TGCAGTGCTAGAGATTCGTCCAATTCACCCCTCCACTTT. This translates into CSARDSSNSPLHF.

This clonotype was seen ten or more times. This chain links TRBV6-1 with TRBJ1-2, with 10 nucleotides matching TRBD1. The V segment lost 6 bases and the J segment 3 bases; nucleotides outside the gene matches: 7. The CDR3 sequence is 15 residues long. Germline V gene lookup returns CDR1 MNHNS and CDR2 SASEGT. CDR3 nucleotides: TGTGCCAGCAGGTCTGGACAGGGGGGGGACTATGGCTACACCTTC. Its protein product is CASRSGQGGDYGYTF.

This clonotype was observed many times. The J gene is TRBJ1-3, the V gene TRBV12-3 or TRBV12-4; 7 bases map to TRBD1. The CDR3 loop spans 15 amino acids. V lost 7 bases, J lost 3 bases, and 9 bases stayed unmatched. CDR3 bases: TGTGCCAGCACCCAAGGGAGGGGGCTTGGAAACACCATATATTTT. It translates to CASTQGRGLGNTIYF.

This clonotype was detected many times. The chain has TRBV12-3 or TRBV12-4 and TRBJ2-3; TRBD2 agrees at 9 bases. The trim removed 5 bases at V and 2 bases at J, leaving 5 bases unmatched. CDR3 length: 15 amino acids. CDR3: CASSRAGGLTDTQYF. The CDR3 DNA is TGTGCCAGCAGTAGAGCGGGGGGCCTCACAGATACGCAGTATTTT.

This clonotype was detected ten times or more. The chain carries TRBV5-1 and TRBJ2-3, with TRBD1 matching 11 bases. V trimming: 3 bases; J trimming: 5 bases; junction bases outside the gene matches: 2. The CDR3 extends over 14 amino acids. Germline lookup yields CDR1 SGHRS and CDR2 YFSETQ. The CDR3 loop is CASSWGTGGDTQYF. The CDR3 DNA reads TGCGCCAGCAGCTGGGGGACAGGGGGAGATACGCAGTATTTT.

To note about this clonotype: A read error is possible here, since a much larger clone lies one base away. The conserved phenylalanine or tryptophan is not found at the CDR3 terminus, so this likely reflects a read error. This chain joins TRBV3-1 and TRBJ1-2; D not certain. The CDR3 covers 13 residues. The germline gives CDR1 LGHDT, CDR2 YNNKEL (reference sequence). V gave up 3 bases and J gave up 8 bases, with 13 bases separating them. Written as DNA, the CDR3 is TGTGCCAGCAGCCAGGAGGGTGTAGCGGGCTACACCCTC. It encodes CASSQEGVAGYTL.